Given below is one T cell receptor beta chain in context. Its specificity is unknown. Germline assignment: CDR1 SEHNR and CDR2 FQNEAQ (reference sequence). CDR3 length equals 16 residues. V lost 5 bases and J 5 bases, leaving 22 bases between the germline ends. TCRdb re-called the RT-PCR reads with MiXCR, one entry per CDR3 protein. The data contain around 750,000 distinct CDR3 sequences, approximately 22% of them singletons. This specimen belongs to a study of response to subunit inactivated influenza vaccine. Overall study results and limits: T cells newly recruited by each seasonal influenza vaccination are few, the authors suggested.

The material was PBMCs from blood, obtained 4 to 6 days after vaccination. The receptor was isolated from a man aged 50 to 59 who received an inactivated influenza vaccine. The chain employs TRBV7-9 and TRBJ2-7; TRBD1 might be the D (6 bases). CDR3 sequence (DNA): TGTGCCAGCAGCGATCCAGACAGGCCCGGTGGGGACGAGCAGTACTTC. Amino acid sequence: CASSDPDRPGGDEQYF.